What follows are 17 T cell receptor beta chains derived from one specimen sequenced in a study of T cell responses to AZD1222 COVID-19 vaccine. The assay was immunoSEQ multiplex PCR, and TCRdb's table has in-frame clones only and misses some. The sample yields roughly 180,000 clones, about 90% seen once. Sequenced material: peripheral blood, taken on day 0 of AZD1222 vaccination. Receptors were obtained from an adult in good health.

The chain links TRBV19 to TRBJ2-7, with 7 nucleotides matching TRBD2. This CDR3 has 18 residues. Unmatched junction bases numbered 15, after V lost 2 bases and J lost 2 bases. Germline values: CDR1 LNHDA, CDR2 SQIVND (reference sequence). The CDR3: CASSISSTGGGRPYEQYF. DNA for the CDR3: TGTGCCAGTAGTATAAGTTCCACCGGGGGAGGGAGACCCTACGAGCAGTACTTC.

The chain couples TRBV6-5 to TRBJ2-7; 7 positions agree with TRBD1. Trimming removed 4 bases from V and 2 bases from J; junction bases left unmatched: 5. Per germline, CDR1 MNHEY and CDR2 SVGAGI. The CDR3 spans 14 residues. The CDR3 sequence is CASSLTGKPYEQYF. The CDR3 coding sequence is TGTGCCAGCAGTTTGACAGGGAAGCCCTACGAGCAGTACTTC.

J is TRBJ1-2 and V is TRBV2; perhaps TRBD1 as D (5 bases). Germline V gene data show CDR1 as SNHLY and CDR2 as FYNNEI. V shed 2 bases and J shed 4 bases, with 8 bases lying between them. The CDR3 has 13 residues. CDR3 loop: CASSERDGYGYTF. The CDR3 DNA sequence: TGTGCCAGCAGTGAAAGGGACGGCTATGGCTACACCTTC.

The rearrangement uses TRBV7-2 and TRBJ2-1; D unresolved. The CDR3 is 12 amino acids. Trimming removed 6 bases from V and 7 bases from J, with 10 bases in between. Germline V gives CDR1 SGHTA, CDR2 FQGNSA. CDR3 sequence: CASRLTSNEQFF. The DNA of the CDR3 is TGTGCCAGCAGACTCACCTCGAATGAGCAGTTCTTC.

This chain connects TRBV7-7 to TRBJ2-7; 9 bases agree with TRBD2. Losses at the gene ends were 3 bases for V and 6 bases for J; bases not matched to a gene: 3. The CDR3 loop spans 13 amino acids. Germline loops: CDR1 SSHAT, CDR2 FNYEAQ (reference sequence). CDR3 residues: CASSFQLAGEQYF. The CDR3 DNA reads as TGTGCCAGCAGCTTTCAACTAGCGGGCGAGCAGTACTTC.

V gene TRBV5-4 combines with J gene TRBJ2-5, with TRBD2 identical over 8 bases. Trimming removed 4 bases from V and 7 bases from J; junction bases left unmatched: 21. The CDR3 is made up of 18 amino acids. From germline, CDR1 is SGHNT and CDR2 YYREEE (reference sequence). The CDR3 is CASSHIPTSAGEGGTQYF. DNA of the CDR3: TGTGCCAGCAGCCATATACCAACGTCAGCGGGAGAAGGTGGGACCCAGTACTTC.

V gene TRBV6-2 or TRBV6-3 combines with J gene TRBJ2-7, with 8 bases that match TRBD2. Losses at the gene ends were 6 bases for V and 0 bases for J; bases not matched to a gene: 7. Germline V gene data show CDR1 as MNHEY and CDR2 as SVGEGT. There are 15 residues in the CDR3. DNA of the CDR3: TGTGCCAGCAGCCCCGACGGGAGGGCCTCCTACGAGCAGTACTTC. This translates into CASSPDGRASYEQYF.

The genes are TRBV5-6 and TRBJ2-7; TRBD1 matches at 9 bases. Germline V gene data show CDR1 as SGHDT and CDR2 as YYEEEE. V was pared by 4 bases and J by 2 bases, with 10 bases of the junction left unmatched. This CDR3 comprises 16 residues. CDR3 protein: CASSLPRDRVTYEQYF. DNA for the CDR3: TGTGCCAGCAGCCTGCCCCGGGACAGGGTTACCTACGAGCAGTACTTC.

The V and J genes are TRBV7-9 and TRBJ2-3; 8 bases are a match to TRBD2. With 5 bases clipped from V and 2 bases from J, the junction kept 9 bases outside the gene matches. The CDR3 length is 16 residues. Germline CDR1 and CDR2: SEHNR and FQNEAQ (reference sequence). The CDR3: CASSLFLAGSTDTQYF. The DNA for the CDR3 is TGTGCCAGCAGCCTATTCTTAGCGGGGTCCACAGATACGCAGTATTTT.

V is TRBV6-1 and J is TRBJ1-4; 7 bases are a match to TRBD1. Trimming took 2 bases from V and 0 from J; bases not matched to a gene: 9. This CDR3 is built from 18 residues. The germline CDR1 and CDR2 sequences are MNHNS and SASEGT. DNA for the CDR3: TGTGCCAGCAGTGAAACTTTACAGGGGTCTCCAACTAATGAAAAACTGTTTTTT. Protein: CASSETLQGSPTNEKLFF.

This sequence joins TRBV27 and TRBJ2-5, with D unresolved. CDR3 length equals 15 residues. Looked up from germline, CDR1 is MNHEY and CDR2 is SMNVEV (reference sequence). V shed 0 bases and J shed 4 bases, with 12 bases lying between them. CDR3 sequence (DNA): TGTGCCAGCAGTTTATCTCCCCTGGCCCCAGAGACCCAGTACTTC. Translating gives CASSLSPLAPETQYF.

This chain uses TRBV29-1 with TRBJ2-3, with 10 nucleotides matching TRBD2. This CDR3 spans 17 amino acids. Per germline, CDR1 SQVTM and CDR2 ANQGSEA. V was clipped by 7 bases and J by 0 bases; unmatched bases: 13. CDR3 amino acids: CSGRGLADITSTDTQYF. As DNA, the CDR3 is TGCAGCGGCAGAGGACTAGCGGACATTACTAGCACAGATACGCAGTATTTT.

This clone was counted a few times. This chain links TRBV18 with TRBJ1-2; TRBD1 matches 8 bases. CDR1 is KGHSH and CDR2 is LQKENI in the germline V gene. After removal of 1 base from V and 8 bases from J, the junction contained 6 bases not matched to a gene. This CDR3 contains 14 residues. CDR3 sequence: CASSPQDRVGGYTF. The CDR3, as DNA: TGTGCCAGCTCACCACAGGACAGGGTTGGAGGCTACACCTTC.

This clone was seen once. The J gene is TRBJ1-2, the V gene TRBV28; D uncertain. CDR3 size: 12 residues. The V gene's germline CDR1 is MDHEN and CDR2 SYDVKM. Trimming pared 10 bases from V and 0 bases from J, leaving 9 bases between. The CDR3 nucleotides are TGTGCCACGGGGTTAGCTAACTATGGCTACACCTTC. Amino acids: CATGLANYGYTF.

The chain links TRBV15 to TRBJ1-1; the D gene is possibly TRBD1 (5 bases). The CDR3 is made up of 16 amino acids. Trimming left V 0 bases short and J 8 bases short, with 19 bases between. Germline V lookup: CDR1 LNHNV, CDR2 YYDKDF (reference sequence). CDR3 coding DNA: TGTGCCACCAGCAGAGATTGGTCGGCAGGGAAGGGGGAAGCTTTCTTT. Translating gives CATSRDWSAGKGEAFF. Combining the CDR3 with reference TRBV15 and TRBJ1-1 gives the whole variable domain DAMVIQNPRYQVTQFGKPVTLSCSQTLNHNVMYWYQQKSSQAPKLLFHYYDKDFNNEADTPDNFQSRRPNTSFCFLDIRSPGLGDTAMYLCATSRDWSAGKGEAFFGQGTRLTVV.

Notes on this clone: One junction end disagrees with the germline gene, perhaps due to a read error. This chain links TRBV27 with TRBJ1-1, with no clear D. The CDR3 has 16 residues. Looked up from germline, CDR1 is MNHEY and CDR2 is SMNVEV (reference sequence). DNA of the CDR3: TGTGCCAGTAGTTTAACATTCGGCAGGTCGAACACTGAAGCTTTCTTT. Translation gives CASSLTFGRSNTEAFF.

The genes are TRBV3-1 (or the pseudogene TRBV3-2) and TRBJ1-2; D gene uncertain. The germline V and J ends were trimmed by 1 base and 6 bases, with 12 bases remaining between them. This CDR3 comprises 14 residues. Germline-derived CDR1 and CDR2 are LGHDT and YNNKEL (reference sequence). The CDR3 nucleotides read TGTGCCAGCAGCCAAGTTGGTGGGTCGGATGGCTACACCTTC. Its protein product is CASSQVGGSDGYTF.